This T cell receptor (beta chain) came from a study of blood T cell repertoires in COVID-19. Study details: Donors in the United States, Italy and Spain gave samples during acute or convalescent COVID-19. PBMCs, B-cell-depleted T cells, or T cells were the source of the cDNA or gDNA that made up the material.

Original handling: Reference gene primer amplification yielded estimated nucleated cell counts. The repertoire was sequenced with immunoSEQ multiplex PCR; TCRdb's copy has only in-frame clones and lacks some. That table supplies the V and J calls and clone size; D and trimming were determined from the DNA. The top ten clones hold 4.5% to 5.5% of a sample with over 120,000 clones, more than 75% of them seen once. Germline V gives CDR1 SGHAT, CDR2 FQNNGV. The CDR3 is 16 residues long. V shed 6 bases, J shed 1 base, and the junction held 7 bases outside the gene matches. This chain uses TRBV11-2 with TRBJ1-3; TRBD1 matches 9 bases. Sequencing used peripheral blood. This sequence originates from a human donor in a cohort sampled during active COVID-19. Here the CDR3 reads CASRSNRGPSGNTIYF. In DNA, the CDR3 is TGTGCCAGCAGATCCAACAGGGGGCCATCTGGAAACACCATATATTTT.